The clone carrying this T cell receptor beta chain has a single count. Trimming cost V 0 bases and J 5 bases; bases outside gene matches: 4. The CDR3 runs 17 residues. Germline V gene sequence: CDR1 SGHTA, CDR2 FQGNSA. Assay used: immunoSEQ multiplex PCR; TCRdb lists only in-frame clones, some missing. Found here are some 190,000 clones, 60% to 80% of them singletons; the top ten hold around 14%. The data originate from a study of blood T cell repertoires in COVID-19. The specimen sequenced was PBMCs or T cells enriched from blood (not recorded which). The chain links TRBV7-2 to TRBJ2-3, with 14 nucleotides matching TRBD2. This clonotype originated in a man in his 60s who had been exposed to COVID-19. The CDR3 coding sequence is TGTGCCAGCAGCTTAGCTGGGACTAGCGGGAGCGGAGATACGCAGTATTTT. Translation: CASSLAGTSGSGDTQYF.